One and the same sample provided the 2 T cell receptor delta chains below, sequenced in a study of Vδ1+ human thymocytes. The study's findings and limits: Thymic TRG and TRD repertoires appeared highly polyclonal, with Gaussian CDR3 length distributions.

Their recognized antigens are unknown. Extracted RNA was reverse transcribed into cDNA. Pooled V-gene forward primers with one constant-region reverse primer generated the CDR3 amplicons by multiplex PCR. TCRdb reanalyzed the multiplex PCR reads using CATT. The sample consists of roughly 56,000 delta-chain clones, around 16% of them appearing once. The sequenced sample was Vdelta1+ gamma-delta thymocytes from the thymus. This sample's subset: FACS-sorted CD3+ TCRalphabeta- TCRVdelta1+ TCRVdelta2- thymocytes. The receptors here all came from a girl in the first two years of life who had congenital heart surgery.

The chain combines TRDV1 with TRDJ1, with D perhaps matching TRDD3 (5 bases). Trimming shortened V by 0 bases and J by 0 bases, and 26 bases separated the two germline ends. CDR3 length: 21 amino acids. The germline CDR1 and CDR2 sequences are TSWWSYY and QGS. In DNA, the CDR3 is TGTGCTCTTGGGGAACTGGCCTCCCCCTCGTACTGGCGCCAACACACCGATAAACTCATCTTT. Protein product: CALGELASPSYWRQHTDKLIF.

For this clone: At one of its ends the junction is not consistent with the germline gene, which may arise from a read error. The rearrangement uses TRDV1 and TRDJ1; D could derive from TRDD2 or TRDD3 (6 bases each). The length of the CDR3 is 18 residues. CDR1 TSWWSYY and CDR2 QGS come from the germline V gene. CDR3 sequence: CALGVLLGTPPYTDKLTF. CDR3 bases: TGTGCTCTTGGAGTCCTACTGGGTACTCCTCCGTACACCGATAAACTCACCTTT.